One and the same sample provided the 23 T cell receptor beta chains below, sequenced in a study of graft-versus-host responses after intestinal transplantation. This table comes from immunoSEQ multiplex PCR, and its TCRdb copy is limited to in-frame clones, with some not included. The table shows around 100,000 clones, with roughly 91% occurring only once. Their target antigens are unknown. The source material was unstimulated CD4+ T cells sorted from spleen or lymph node cells, sampled before transplant. The receptors stem from a human donor who was the organ donor for an intestinal transplant.

V is TRBV4-2 and J is TRBJ2-7; D unclear. Germline CDR1 and CDR2: LGHNA and YNFKEQ. V gave up 4 bases and J gave up 0 bases, with 10 bases separating them. This CDR3 contains 14 residues. The CDR3 nucleotides are TGTGCCAGCAGCCTTGGAGCCTCCTCCTACGAGCAGTACTTC. As protein: CASSLGASSYEQYF.

This clone came up once. The rearrangement links TRBV6-1 to TRBJ2-3, with D unresolved. V lost 2 bases and J 0 bases, leaving 24 bases between the germline ends. Looked up from germline, CDR1 is MNHNS and CDR2 is SASEGT. The CDR3 length is 20 residues. The CDR3 DNA reads TGTGCCAGCAGTGAAAGAGCCCCCAGATGGGCCCCGATTAGCACAGATACGCAGTATTTT. Its protein is CASSERAPRWAPISTDTQYF.

V is TRBV6-5 and J is TRBJ2-1, with TRBD1 matching over 9 bases. The length of the CDR3 is 13 residues. Germline trimming cut 6 bases from V and 6 bases from J; bases unmatched to any gene: 3. Germline CDR1 reads MNHEY; CDR2 reads SVGAGI. The CDR3 spells CASSPDRGNEQFF. CDR3 coding DNA: TGTGCCAGCAGCCCGGACAGGGGCAATGAGCAGTTCTTC.

This chain joins TRBV5-1 and TRBJ1-2; no reliable D call. The CDR3 consists of 13 residues. Trimming took 1 base from V and 2 from J, leaving 6 bases between them. Germline values: CDR1 SGHRS, CDR2 YFSETQ. CDR3 sequence reads: CASSLRRNYGYTF. CDR3 nucleotide sequence: TGCGCCAGCAGCTTGCGCAGAAACTATGGCTACACCTTC.

The V and J genes are TRBV4-3 and TRBJ2-7; D not resolved. The CDR3 has 13 amino acids. V was cut by 0 bases and J by 4 bases, with 7 bases left in between. Per germline, CDR1 LGHNA and CDR2 YSLEER. The CDR3 sequence: CASSQDSLYEQYF. DNA for the CDR3: TGCGCCAGCAGCCAAGATTCACTTTACGAGCAGTACTTC.

V gene TRBV28 combines with J gene TRBJ2-2, with D possibly matching TRBD2 (5 bases). V lost 6 bases and J 5 bases, leaving 16 bases between the germline ends. Germline V CDR1 and CDR2: MDHEN, SYDVKM. The length of the CDR3 is 15 residues. The CDR3 reads CASSAGGGITGELFF. The CDR3 DNA follows: TGTGCCAGCAGCGCAGGAGGAGGAATTACCGGGGAGCTGTTTTTT.

This clone has only one observation. This chain links TRBV5-1 with TRBJ2-7; D remains unclear. Germline V gene data show CDR1 as SGHRS and CDR2 as YFSETQ. V lost 0 bases and J 4 bases, leaving 8 bases between the germline ends. CDR3 length: 13 residues. CDR3: CASSLELPYEQYF. As DNA, the CDR3 is TGCGCCAGCAGCTTGGAACTCCCTTACGAGCAGTACTTC.

About this clone: The identical CDR3 is also encoded by other nucleotide sequences in the sample. The rearrangement links TRBV5-8 to TRBJ2-7; possible D gene TRBD2, 5 bases. The CDR3 consists of 15 residues. V was cut by 3 bases and J by 3 bases, with 16 bases left in between. The germline CDR1 and CDR2 sequences are SGHTS and YDEGEE. CDR3 bases: TGTGCCAGCAGCTACACCACGACTATGGGCTACGAGCAGTACTTC. This encodes CASSYTTTMGYEQYF.

The genes are TRBV4-3 and TRBJ2-3; tentative D call: TRBD1 (5 bases). Germline CDR1 is LGHNA and CDR2 is YSLEER. Trimming shortened V by 4 bases and J by 1 base, and 18 bases separated the two germline ends. This CDR3 has 17 residues. The CDR3 DNA reads as TGCGCCAGCAGCCGAGGAAGAGGTGTGGGGCGCACAGATACGCAGTATTTT. It encodes CASSRGRGVGRTDTQYF.

The V and J genes are TRBV5-4 and TRBJ2-5; 10 positions agree with TRBD1. CDR3 length equals 14 residues. Germline assignment: CDR1 SGHNT and CDR2 YYREEE (reference sequence). Losses at the gene ends were 3 bases for V and 4 bases for J; bases not matched to a gene: 3. CDR3 nucleotide sequence: TGTGCCAGCAGCTCCCGGGACAGGGGAGAGACCCAGTACTTC. This translates into CASSSRDRGETQYF. Full variable domain (remainder filled in from reference TRBV5-4 and TRBJ2-5): ETGVTQSPTHLIKTRGQQVTLRCSSQSGHNTVSWYQQALGQGPQFIFQYYREEENGRGNFPPRFSGLQFPNYSSELNVNALELDDSALYLCASSSRDRGETQYFGPGTRLLVL.

This clone was seen just once. The CDR3 here is CASSGVGAFF. The CDR3, as DNA: TGTGCCAGCTCCGGGGTCGGAGCTTTCTTT. The rearrangement joins TRBV18 to TRBJ1-1; D is undetermined. The V end lost 6 bases, the J end lost 10 bases, and 9 bases lay between the germline ends. Per the germline V gene, CDR1 is KGHSH and CDR2 is LQKENI. This CDR3 is 10 amino acids long.

This clone was detected only once. This chain uses TRBV19 with TRBJ1-2, with D possibly TRBD1 on 5 matching bases. CDR1 and CDR2 (germline): LNHDA, SQIVND (reference sequence). The V gene lost 5 bases and the J gene lost 1 base, with 14 bases spanning the gap. The CDR3 is made up of 15 amino acids. The CDR3 coding sequence is TGTGCCAGTAGTGCCCCCTCGGGGGTTAACTATGGCTACACCTTC. It encodes CASSAPSGVNYGYTF.

The gene calls are TRBV7-2 and TRBJ1-6, with TRBD1 identical over 7 bases. Trimming took 5 bases from V and 7 from J; bases not matched to a gene: 5. This CDR3 spans 14 amino acids. The germline CDR1 and CDR2 sequences are SGHTA and FQGNSA. CDR3 in DNA: TGTGCCAGCAGCCCGACAGGGACAAATTCACCCCTCCACTTT. Its protein is CASSPTGTNSPLHF.

V gene TRBV6-5 combines with J gene TRBJ1-2; maybe TRBD1 (6 bases). The CDR3 contains 14 residues. Trimming stripped 2 bases from V and 7 bases from J, with 14 bases between. Germline V gene lookup returns CDR1 MNHEY and CDR2 SVGAGI. The CDR3 reads CASSYPAGAGGYTF. In DNA, the CDR3 is TGTGCCAGCAGTTACCCGGCGGGGGCTGGTGGCTACACCTTC.

This rearrangement joins TRBV6-4 to TRBJ1-2; D ambiguous. Looked up from germline, CDR1 is MRHNA and CDR2 is SNTAGT. The CDR3 has 14 residues. The V end was cut by 6 bases, the J end by 2 bases, with 13 bases between. CDR3 protein: CASSPTVSNYGYTF. The CDR3 bases are TGTGCCAGCAGCCCCACAGTGTCCAACTATGGCTACACCTTC.

This clone was counted once. V is TRBV4-3 and J is TRBJ1-1; no clear D. The CDR3 consists of 14 residues. Trimming took 0 bases from V and 1 from J, leaving 6 bases between them. Germline lookup yields CDR1 LGHNA and CDR2 YSLEER. The CDR3 nucleotides are TGCGCCAGCAGCCAAGATGGCCGGAACACTGAAGCTTTCTTT. Translation gives CASSQDGRNTEAFF.

The chain has TRBV6-1 and TRBJ2-7; 12 bases agree with TRBD2. CDR3 length equals 15 residues. Germline V lookup: CDR1 MNHNS, CDR2 SASEGT. With V trimmed by 7 bases and J by 0 bases, 4 bases remained unmatched. Here the CDR3 DNA reads TGTGCCAGCACCGCACTAGCGGGGGGCTCCTACGAGCAGTACTTC. It codes for CASTALAGGSYEQYF.

The chain joins TRBV4-1 to TRBJ2-1, with D tentatively TRBD1 (6 bases). The length of the CDR3 is 14 residues. V was cut by 0 bases and J by 9 bases, with 12 bases left in between. CDR1 and CDR2 (germline): MGHRA, YSYEKL. The CDR3 sequence is CASSQEGTPSEQFF. CDR3 nucleotides: TGCGCCAGCAGCCAAGAGGGGACACCTTCTGAGCAGTTCTTC.

V is TRBV11-2 and J is TRBJ2-5; a possible D gene is TRBD2 (6 bases). The CDR3 loop spans 14 amino acids. CDR1 is SGHAT and CDR2 is FQNNGV in the germline V gene. Trimming left V 5 bases short and J 2 bases short, with 12 bases between. CDR3 sequence (DNA): TGTGCCAGCAGCCAGACTAGTGTTCAAGAGACCCAGTACTTC. Translated, it gives CASSQTSVQETQYF.

The V call is TRBV5-1, the J call TRBJ2-7, with TRBD2 matching over 13 bases. The CDR3 runs to 16 residues. The germline CDR1 and CDR2 sequences are SGHRS and YFSETQ. After removal of 2 bases from V and 4 bases from J, the junction contained 6 bases not matched to a gene. CDR3 sequence (DNA): TGCGCCAGCAGCTTCGGACTAGCGGGGGTGGTGTACGAGCAGTACTTC. Protein product: CASSFGLAGVVYEQYF.

The chain combines TRBV7-6 with TRBJ1-3; 9 bases line up with TRBD1. Germline CDR1 SGHVS, CDR2 FNYEAQ. V was pared by 1 base and J by 3 bases, with 4 bases of the junction left unmatched. This CDR3 has 16 residues. The CDR3, as DNA: TGTGCCAGCAGCTTAGGCGGGACAGGGTTTGGAAACACCATATATTTT. This codes for CASSLGGTGFGNTIYF.

This clone appeared once. V is TRBV11-2 and J is TRBJ1-2; D is ambiguous. Germline V gene sequence: CDR1 SGHAT, CDR2 FQNNGV. The CDR3 length is 13 residues. The V and J ends lost 0 bases and 4 bases respectively, with 6 bases between them. The CDR3 sequence is CASSLEQSYGYTF. The DNA of the CDR3 is TGTGCCAGCAGCTTAGAACAGTCCTATGGCTACACCTTC.

This clone occurred once. This rearrangement joins TRBV7-9 to TRBJ1-5; 11 nucleotides match TRBD1. The V gene's germline CDR1 is SEHNR and CDR2 FQNEAQ (reference sequence). The CDR3 extends over 19 amino acids. Trimming removed 5 bases from V and 0 bases from J; junction bases left unmatched: 12. CDR3 residues: CASSPWGDRGFYSNQPQHF. The CDR3 DNA reads as TGTGCCAGCAGCCCATGGGGGGACAGGGGGTTTTATAGCAATCAGCCCCAGCATTTT.